The T cell receptor (beta chain) described here comes from a study of T cell responses to AZD1222 COVID-19 vaccine. Study-level points and caveats: Reportedly, close to half of spike-specific TCRs are directed against unmutated variant regions. Donors in the cohort were predominantly white British and more often female, and clonal diversity was possibly underestimated.

Libraries were prepared by immunoSEQ multiplex PCR; TCRdb keeps only in-frame clonotypes and omits some of them. The data contain about 110,000 clones, 81% of them singletons. V dropped 6 bases and J dropped 4 bases, with 16 bases sitting between them. The CDR3 length is 14 residues. The germline V gene has CDR1 MNHNY and CDR2 SVGAGI (reference sequence). As concerns this clone: Its antigen is not known.

The V call is TRBV6-6, the J call TRBJ2-7; D unresolved. The origin of this receptor is an adult in good health. The source material was peripheral blood, sampled on day 0 of AZD1222 vaccination. CDR3 coding DNA: TGTGCCAGCAGAAAGTGGACGGAAACTTACGAGCAGTACTTC. Its protein product is CASRKWTETYEQYF.